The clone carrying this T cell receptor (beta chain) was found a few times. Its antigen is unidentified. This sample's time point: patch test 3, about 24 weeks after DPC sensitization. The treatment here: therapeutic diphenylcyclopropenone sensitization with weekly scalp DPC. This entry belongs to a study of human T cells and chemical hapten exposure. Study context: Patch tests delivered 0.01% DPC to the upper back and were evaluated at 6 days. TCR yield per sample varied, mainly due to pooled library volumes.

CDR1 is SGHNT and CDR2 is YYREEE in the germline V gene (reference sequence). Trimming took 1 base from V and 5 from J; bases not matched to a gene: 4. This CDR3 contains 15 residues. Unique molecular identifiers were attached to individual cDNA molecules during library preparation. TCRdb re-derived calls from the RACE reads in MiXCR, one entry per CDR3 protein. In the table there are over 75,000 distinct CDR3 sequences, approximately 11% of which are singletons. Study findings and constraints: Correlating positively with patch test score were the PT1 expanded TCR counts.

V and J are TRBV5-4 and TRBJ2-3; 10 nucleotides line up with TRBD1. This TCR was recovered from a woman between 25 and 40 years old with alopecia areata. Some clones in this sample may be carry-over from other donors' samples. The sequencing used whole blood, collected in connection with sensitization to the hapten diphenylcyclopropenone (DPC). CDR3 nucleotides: TGTGCCAGCAGCTTGCCGGGACAGGGGTTAGATACGCAGTATTTT. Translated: CASSLPGQGLDTQYF.